Reported below is one T cell receptor (beta chain). The data were taken from a study of PD-L1 blockade in urothelial cancer. Study-level information: Median T cell yield from blood was over 130,000.

As for time point: peripheral blood 6 weeks after treatment start. Each patient presented with locally advanced or metastatic urothelial carcinoma. Each patient gave between 1 and 8 samples of peripheral blood mononuclear cells, which were collected pretreatment and during treatment. Sequenced by immunoSEQ multiplex PCR; TCRdb stores in-frame clones only, minus some. The sample has tens of thousands of clones; roughly 90% are singletons. This material consisted of PBMCs, taken around atezolizumab (anti-PD-L1) treatment. This clonotype originated in a man in his sixties with urothelial cancer.

The CDR3 DNA is TGTGCCAGCAGCAGTAGCGGGAGACAACAAGAGACCCAGTACTTC. Translated: CASSSSGRQQETQYF. The genes are TRBV9 and TRBJ2-5, with 9 bases matching TRBD2. The CDR3 loop spans 15 amino acids. Germline V gene lookup returns CDR1 SGDLS and CDR2 YYNGEE. V gave up 4 bases and J gave up 2 bases; unmatched junction bases: 6.